The sequence of this TCR beta chain was determined in a study of T-cell memory formation after mild COVID-19. Study-wide context: There were largely donor-specific TCR clusters. General study findings and limits: Among contracting clones, CD4+ were mainly CM/EM and CD8+ enriched in EMRA. A second wave expanding day 15 to 37 was CD4+-biased; contracting clones were balanced.

This clonotype showed up just a few times. Its specificity is unknown. The CDR3 totals 14 residues. The junction had 10 bases not matched to a gene; V was cut back by 9 bases and J by 6 bases. The germline gives CDR1 MNHEY, CDR2 SVGEGT. TCRdb itself ran the 5' RACE reads through MiXCR, one entry per CDR3 protein. The table has approximately 300,000 distinct CDR3 sequences, approximately 7.6% seen once; the top ten hold approximately 23%. This clonotype was obtained from a man aged 18 to 35 who had mild COVID-19 (a few samples of this study predate the infection). Cell type and time point are not known. What was sequenced was PBMCs or a T cell subset sorted from them (not recorded which). This chain joins TRBV6-2 or TRBV6-3 and TRBJ2-2; 7 positions match TRBD1. The chain's CDR3 is CASSYQGQAGELFF. The CDR3 bases are TGTGCCAGTTCTTACCAAGGACAGGCCGGGGAGCTGTTTTTT.